This TCR beta chain is drawn from a study of blood T cell repertoires in COVID-19 (TCRdb year 2020). Regarding the study in general: The collaborator samples originated in the United States, Italy and Spain and spanned the acute and convalescent phases of COVID-19. The material from the prospective study consisted of cDNA or gDNA derived from T cells, B-cell-depleted T cells, or PBMCs. Deeply sampled blood TCRbeta repertoires from subjects exposed to, actively infected with, or recovered from COVID-19 were included in the dataset. The repertoires were released in a freely available public database intended as a resource for research on the immune response to SARS-CoV-2. Samples came from the ongoing ImmuneRACE study (first 160 participants) plus 1,254 subjects from 6 global collaborators. A de-identified subject ID, COVID-19 status, age in years and sex were almost always included in the sample metadata. Where HLA class I and class II types were available, the types were taken from metadata supplied by the sample provider, not from assay-based typing. General study outcomes and caveats: How much clinical and demographic metadata was included differed by source and by participant, and the metadata was provided uncurated.

CDR1 and CDR2, per the germline V gene (reference sequence), are MNHEY and SMNVEV. From its cysteine to its phenylalanine, the CDR3 spans 12 amino acids. Solely the CDR3 DNA is kept, with 36 bases framed from the first base. The junction shows trimming of 2 bases on V and 5 bases on J, plus 6 bases between the germline ends. TCRbeta CDR3 regions were amplified from genomic DNA by means of the immunoSEQ Assay, a bias-controlled multiplex PCR. Turning to the authors' computational methods: The number of nucleated cells in each sample was estimated by amplification of reference gene primers within the assay. To quantify the absolute abundance of each unique TCRbeta CDR3 rearrangement, sequence reads were collapsed and filtered. For each sample, productive Simpson clonality was calculated by taking the square root of Simpson's diversity index across productive rearrangements. TCRdb re-hosts the immuneACCESS table, in-frame sequences only. Its copies lack some clones; in the studies checked, an unresolved V gene accounts for under half of them, and the cause for the rest is not known. V and J calls and clone size are as listed in that table; D and trimming were resolved from the DNA. This sample has about 270,000 clones in its table, and about 90% of those were observed once. Clones ranked in the top ten supply over 9.5% of the sample.

This clone was counted a single time. Its antigen specificity is not known. No much larger clonotype is one base removed from it; base qualities were not supplied. At one collaborating source in Seattle, patients were enrolled during active infection and were followed longitudinally through the course of disease. Whole blood was collected in K2EDTA tubes by collaborating institutions according to the institutions' own protocols. Collaborator samples were shipped for TCRbeta analysis as frozen whole blood, isolated PBMCs, or DNA extracted from either sample type. This chain is built from TRBV27 and TRBJ1-2; no D segment can be confidently identified. Sequenced sample: peripheral blood. The TCR sequence derives from a woman in her thirties with COVID-19, enrolled during active disease. CDR3 reads: CASSLAGYGYTF. The nucleotide sequence reads TGTGCCAGCAGTTTAGCCGGGTATGGCTACACCTTC.